This T cell receptor (beta chain) was documented in a study of glioma-infiltrating T cells. Whole-study context: Dexamethasone exposure before glioma surgery was limited to six or fewer days. Points from the study as a whole: Tissue and blood shared very few CDR3 sequences. Signature shared blood CDR3 motifs were enriched in low-divergence and depleted in high-divergence patients.

Germline CDR1 MDHEN, CDR2 SYDVKM. This CDR3 region has 16 residues. Remarks on this clonotype: Antigen unknown. A read error may produce the germline difference seen at one junction end.

Amplification of TCR alpha and beta CDR3 regions from RNA used iRepertoire nested multiplex PCR. TCRdb passed the multiplex PCR reads through MiXCR, listing each CDR3 protein once. The sample has fewer than 500,000 distinct CDR3 sequences, about 40% seen once. The sample taken for sequencing was glioma tissue, nonneoplastic brain tissue, or PBMCs (not recorded which). The receptor was isolated from a human donor with low-grade glioma or glioblastoma, undergoing nonglioma brain surgery, or in good health (not recorded which). The V call is TRBV28, the J call TRBJ2-7, with a tentative D call TRBD1 (6 bases). CDR3 bases: TGTGCCAGCAGCATTCTACCCGGGACATTCCCCTACAAGCAGTACTTC. Amino acid sequence: CASSILPGTFPYKQYF.